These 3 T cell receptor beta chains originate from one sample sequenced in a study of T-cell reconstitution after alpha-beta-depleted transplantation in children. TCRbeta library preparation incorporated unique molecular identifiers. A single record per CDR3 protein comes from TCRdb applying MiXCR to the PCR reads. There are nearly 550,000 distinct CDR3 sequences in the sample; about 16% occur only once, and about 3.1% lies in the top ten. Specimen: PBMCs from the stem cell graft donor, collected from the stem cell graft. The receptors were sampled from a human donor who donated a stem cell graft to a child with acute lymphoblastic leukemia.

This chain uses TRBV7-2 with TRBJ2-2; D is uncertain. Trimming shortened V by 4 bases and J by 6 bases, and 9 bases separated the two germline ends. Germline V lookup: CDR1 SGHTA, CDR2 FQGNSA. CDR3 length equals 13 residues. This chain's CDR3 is CASSSRVAGELFF. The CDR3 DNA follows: TGTGCCAGCAGCTCTCGGGTAGCCGGGGAGCTGTTTTTT.

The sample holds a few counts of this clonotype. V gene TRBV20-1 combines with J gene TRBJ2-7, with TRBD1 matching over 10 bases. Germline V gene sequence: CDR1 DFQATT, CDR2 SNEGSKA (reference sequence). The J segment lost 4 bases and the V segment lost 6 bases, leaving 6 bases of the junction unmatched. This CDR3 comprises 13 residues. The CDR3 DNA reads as TGCAGTGCAAAGGGACAGGGGAGGTACGAGCAGTACTTC. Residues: CSAKGQGRYEQYF.

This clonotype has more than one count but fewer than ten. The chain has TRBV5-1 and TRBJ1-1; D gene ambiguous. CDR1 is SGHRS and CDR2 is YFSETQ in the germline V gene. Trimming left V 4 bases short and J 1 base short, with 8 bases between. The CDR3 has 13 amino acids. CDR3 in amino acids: CASSVDGNTEAFF. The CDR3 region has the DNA TGCGCCAGCAGCGTCGACGGGAACACTGAAGCTTTCTTT.